This T cell receptor beta chain was observed in a study of T cells in Graves' hyperthyroidism and ophthalmopathy (dated by TCRdb to about 2019). With respect to the entire study: Peripheral blood samples were taken at the time of initial diagnosis, prior to any treatment. A discovery cohort of around 98 patients, 43 with Graves' ophthalmopathy and approximately 55 with stable Graves' hyperthyroidism, was used to find distinguishing TCR V-J signatures. An independent validation cohort of some 18 hyperthyroidism patients and about 15 patients who later progressed to ophthalmopathy tested prospective prediction of ophthalmopathy. The roughly 100 discovery patients were randomly divided into training and test sets at a 7:3 ratio. The study also compared thyroid tissue and blood T-cell repertoires from 5 to 7 Graves' hyperthyroidism patients. Once sampling was done, hyperthyroidism patients were given methimazole at a starting dose of 30 mg daily, whereas ophthalmopathy patients were given high-dose intravenous methylprednisolone. The paper reports TCR Vbeta CDR3 sequencing of roughly 140 peripheral blood samples: around 45 ophthalmopathy, roughly 80 hyperthyroidism and around 17 progressor patients.

Overall results and qualifications from the work: In validation, the model predicted progression to ophthalmopathy with approximately 71% sensitivity and 72% to 85% specificity, a median of roughly seven months before onset. A model built on a 13 V-J signature distinguished ophthalmopathy from stable hyperthyroidism, reaching 85% to 90% sensitivity and about 81% specificity in cross-validation and 80%/75% in testing. Sample size was not statistically predetermined, and blinding of investigators to group allocation was not performed. Most expanded thyroid clonotypes (frequency above 0.001) were also detected in blood, suggesting blood repertoires may reflect thyroid immune responses.

Graves' hyperthyroidism was defined as stable when no progression to ophthalmopathy occurred over 18 months of follow-up. Hyperthyroidism patients were newly diagnosed, with disease duration under 2 months, and aged 18 to 65 years. Exclusion was applied to patients with uncontrolled infections, other autoimmune diseases, pregnancy or lactation. Clinical symptoms, serum thyroxine and TRAb, thyroid ultrasound, and orbital computed tomography formed the basis for the diagnoses. PBMCs were separated from 8 to 10 ml of fresh peripheral blood using Ficoll-Paque density gradient centrifugation. Total RNA was extracted using Trizol reagent, and RNA quality was assessed on an Agilent 2100 Bioanalyzer. This clonotype was recorded many times. Its antigen has not been determined. The record has no base qualities; no much larger clone is one base away. The TCR beta CDR3 regions were amplified from the RNA transcripts. For the first round of RT-PCR on the TCR CDR3, the HTBI primer set was used together with the Qiagen OneStep RT-PCR kit. A second multiplex PCR round built the libraries, followed by size selection and purification. The libraries were sequenced on an Illumina HiSeq2000 using paired-end 100 bp reads. The study's processing was this. SOAPnuke was used to process the raw data, with reads discarded if the reads contained adapters or uncalled bases, had a mean Phred below 15, or lacked an exact constant-primer or identifier match. COPE v1.2.5 was used to merge the high-quality paired reads, and each unique nucleotide sequence was defined as a clonotype. MiTCR v1.1 was used to align clonotypes to the IMGT TRBV, TRBD and TRBJ reference segments. Only V-J combinations with frequency above 0.0001, covering about 99% of repertoires, were analysed. The TCS score was defined as F50 (clonal expansion) divided by E x V (chaos), with BLOSUM62-based TCRdist calculated between CDR3 peptides within each V-J. Welch's t-statistics and random forest reduced roughly 530 V-J features to 10 to 15, which were used in a naive Bayes classifier (R e1071). TCRdb applied fastp at Q25 and MiXCR to the public reads, then kept only in-frame beta chains. Rows with one shared CDR3 protein collapse into an entry with the most common genes and DNA. The V and J calls, along with clone size, are taken from TCRdb and not from the paper's own processing. The sample table records 300,000 or so distinct CDR3 sequences; 18% of these occur just once. The ten top clones hold roughly 49% of the sample.

V trim: 3 bases; J trim: 3 bases; unmatched bases: 6. Including the terminal cysteine and phenylalanine, the CDR3 comprises 16 residues. Just CDR3 DNA is preserved here, 48 bases in frame from base 1. CDR1 and CDR2 are read off the germline V gene (reference sequence) as SEHNR and FQNEAQ. Recombination linked TRBV7-9 to TRBJ2-1, with 9 bases matching TRBD2. The source of this sequence is a woman aged 50 to 60 with Graves' hyperthyroidism. Sequencing was carried out using blood. The CDR3 reads as follows: CASSFSSGGNYNEQFF. The nucleotide sequence reads as follows: TGTGCCAGCAGCTTTTCGAGCGGGGGGAACTACAATGAGCAGTTCTTC.